This is a list of T cell receptor beta chains from one sample in a study of T cells in localized non-small cell lung cancer. TCRdb's copy holds only in-frame clones and misses some; the assay was immunoSEQ multiplex PCR. This sample carries about 14,000 clones, more than 70% of them seen once, and the ten largest clones take approximately 4.2%. Sequenced here: peripheral blood, sampled before any cancer treatment. The receptors derive from a woman aged 40-69 years with stage I lung adenocarcinoma. Both conserved end residues are part of each CDR3. The D gene is left open where the match is weak. Not all rows give a size; the values are once, few, many and, for expanded clones, a class.

clone_size	v_call	j_call	d_call	cdr3_nt	cdr3_aa
-	TRBV2	TRBJ2-3	-	TGTGCCAGCAGCGGGGCTAGCACAGATACGCAGTATTTT	CASSGASTDTQYF
-	TRBV4-2	TRBJ2-7	TRBD2	TGTGCCAGCAGCCAAGTCAGCGGGGTTTCCTACGAGCAGTACTTC	CASSQVSGVSYEQYF
few	TRBV5-1	TRBJ1-1	-	TGCGCCAGCGAACAAGGGGGAAGTGGAGTCACTGAAGCTTTCTTT	CASEQGGSGVTEAFF
-	TRBV6-6	TRBJ2-7	-	TGTGCCAGCAGTCCTCATGACAGAAGGGGCGAGCAGTACTTC	CASSPHDRRGEQYF
-	TRBV28	TRBJ1-1	-	TGTGCCAGCACTGCCCGGAAGTGGGGGAACACTGAAGCTTTCTTT	CASTARKWGNTEAFF
-	TRBV19	TRBJ2-2	-	TGTGCCAGTAGTATAGATTCAGGGGAGAACACCGGGGAGCTGTTTTTT	CASSIDSGENTGELFF
-	TRBV13	TRBJ1-1	-	TGTGCCAGCAGCTTAGGGGATCTATATGAAGCTTTCTTT	CASSLGDLYEAFF
-	TRBV6-4	TRBJ2-5	-	TGTGCCAGCAGTCCGGAGGACGGTGCCTCGGGGGAGACCCAGTACTTC	CASSPEDGASGETQYF
-	TRBV5-6	TRBJ2-1	-	TGTGCCAGCAGCTTGGGTGGTCGGTGGGGGGACCTCTACAATGAGCAGTTCTTC	CASSLGGRWGDLYNEQFF
-	TRBV2	TRBJ1-4	-	TGTGCCAGCAGTGACGACCAGGGAGCTAATGAAAAACTGTTTTTT	CASSDDQGANEKLFF
-	TRBV29-1	TRBJ1-2	-	TGCAGCGTTGGGGGGGAGGAAGGCTACACCTTC	CSVGGEEGYTF
few	TRBV14	TRBJ1-6	-	TGTGCCAGCAGCCAAGTAAACAGGCTCTCACCCCTCCACTTT	CASSQVNRLSPLHF
-	TRBV19	TRBJ1-6	TRBD1	TGTGCCAGTAGTCACAGGGGGCGCAATAATTCACCCCTCCACTTT	CASSHRGRNNSPLHF
-	TRBV30	TRBJ1-2	TRBD1	TGTGCCTGGAATGATCGGACAGGGACTGGCTACACCTTC	CAWNDRTGTGYTF
-	TRBV7-6	TRBJ2-1	-	TGTGCCAGCAGCTTGGGAACCTCATTTAACCTTTACAATGAGCAGTTCTTC	CASSLGTSFNLYNEQFF
-	TRBV28	TRBJ2-1	TRBD2	TGTGCCAGCAGACTAGCGGGGCACTTGAATGAGCAGTTCTTC	CASRLAGHLNEQFF
once	TRBV30	TRBJ1-1	-	TGTGCCTGGAGCGTCGGATTCAGGGACACTGAAGCTTTCTTT	CAWSVGFRDTEAFF
-	TRBV2	TRBJ2-7	-	TGTGCCAGCACAGGAGTTGTCGAGCAGTACTTC	CASTGVVEQYF
-	TRBV5-1	TRBJ2-2	-	TGCGCCAGCAGTAATACCCACACGAACACCGGGGAGCTGTTTTTT	CASSNTHTNTGELFF
-	TRBV27	TRBJ2-3	TRBD2	TGTGCCAGCAGCTGCCGGGGGGGCCTGGATACGCAGTATTTT	CASSCRGGLDTQYF
-	TRBV4-3	TRBJ2-7	-	TGCGCCAGCAGCGTACGCGCTGGACAGTCGGCCTACGAGCAGTACTTC	CASSVRAGQSAYEQYF
-	TRBV10-3	TRBJ2-1	TRBD2	TGTGCCATCAGTGATGGAAGCGGGGGGGCCGGGGATGAGCAGTTCTTC	CAISDGSGGAGDEQFF
-	TRBV9	TRBJ2-3	TRBD2	TGTGCCAGCAGCGTAGGACTAGCGGGGGGGCCTCGTGAAGATACGCAGTATTTT	CASSVGLAGGPREDTQYF
-	TRBV6-6	TRBJ2-7	TRBD1	TGTGCCAGCAGTTACTCATCTCCGGGACAGGGGTACGAGCAGTACTTC	CASSYSSPGQGYEQYF
-	TRBV4-1	TRBJ2-1	TRBD2	TGCGCCAGCAGCCAAGAAGGTTTACGGGGGGGTGGTGAGCAGTTCTTC	CASSQEGLRGGGEQFF
-	TRBV7-2	TRBJ2-7	-	TGTGCCAGCAGCTTGACAGTCTACGAGCAGTACTTC	CASSLTVYEQYF
few	TRBV18	TRBJ2-3	TRBD2	TGTGCCAGCTCATCCGTGGGACTAGCGGGGGGAAATACGCAGTATTTT	CASSSVGLAGGNTQYF
-	TRBV7-3	TRBJ2-2	-	TGTGCCAGCAGCTTATTCGACCGAGAGAACACCGGGGAGCTGTTTTTT	CASSLFDRENTGELFF
-	TRBV11-2	TRBJ2-7	TRBD2	TGTGCCAGCAGCTTAGGAACTAGCGGGGGGAACGAGCAGTACTTC	CASSLGTSGGNEQYF
few	TRBV9	TRBJ2-5	TRBD2	TGTGCCAGCAGTCTTGGACTAGCGGGGGGCGAGACCCAGTACTTC	CASSLGLAGGETQYF
-	TRBV6-1	TRBJ1-2	-	TGTGCCAGCAGTTTATCTTCGTATGGCTACACCTTC	CASSLSSYGYTF
few	TRBV4-3	TRBJ1-5	-	TGCGCCAGCAGCCAAGATTGGCAGAACGATCAGCCCCAGCATTTT	CASSQDWQNDQPQHF
-	TRBV12-2	TRBJ2-7	-	TGTGCAAGTCGCGGTCGGCATGACGTAGCCCTATCAGCCTACGAGCAGTACTTC	CASRGRHDVALSAYEQYF
-	TRBV11-2	TRBJ2-7	TRBD1	TGTGCCAGCAGCTCCCCGAGACAGGGGGCCTCCTACGAGCAGTACTTC	CASSSPRQGASYEQYF
once	TRBV11-1	TRBJ2-7	-	TGTGCCAGCAGCGCTATCAGACTCGAGCAGTACTTC	CASSAIRLEQYF
-	TRBV6-5	TRBJ2-1	-	TGTGCCAGCAGTAGTCCCCTTTTGCGCGATGAGCAGTTCTTC	CASSSPLLRDEQFF
-	TRBV27	TRBJ2-3	-	TGTGCCAGCAGTTTTAGGACAGACATCCAGGCGCAGTATTTT	CASSFRTDIQAQYF